What follows are 22 T cell receptor beta chains derived from one specimen sequenced in a study of blood T cell repertoires in COVID-19. TCRdb's copy holds only in-frame clones and misses some; the assay was immunoSEQ multiplex PCR. Among some 290,000 clones listed, roughly 79% were seen once. Material: peripheral blood. These receptors came from a woman aged 55 to 70 with active or convalescent COVID-19.

This rearrangement joins TRBV15 to TRBJ2-3; 14 bases match TRBD2. CDR3 size: 17 residues. Germline assignment: CDR1 LNHNV and CDR2 YYDKDF (reference sequence). After removal of 5 bases from V and 5 bases from J, the junction contained 9 bases not matched to a gene. The CDR3 reads CATSRYRGLAGGDTQYF. CDR3 coding DNA: TGTGCCACCAGCCGATACCGAGGACTAGCGGGGGGAGATACGCAGTATTTT. Using reference TRBV15 and TRBJ2-3 for the parts outside the CDR3, the full variable domain is DAMVIQNPRYQVTQFGKPVTLSCSQTLNHNVMYWYQQKSSQAPKLLFHYYDKDFNNEADTPDNFQSRRPNTSFCFLDIRSPGLGDTAMYLCATSRYRGLAGGDTQYFGPGTRLTVL.

This clone has only a few counts. The rearrangement links TRBV5-4 to TRBJ1-5, with TRBD1 matching 9 bases. The CDR3 has 17 residues. CDR1 and CDR2 (germline): SGHNT, YYREEE (reference sequence). The J segment lost 0 bases and the V segment lost 4 bases, leaving 8 bases of the junction unmatched. The CDR3 spells CASSRTGGGSSNQPQHF. CDR3 DNA: TGTGCCAGCAGCAGAACAGGGGGCGGAAGTAGCAATCAGCCCCAGCATTTT.

This clone came up once. The rearrangement joins TRBV12-5 to TRBJ2-1; 8 nucleotides align to TRBD2. CDR3 length equals 17 residues. CDR1 is LGHNT, CDR2 FRNRAP, per germline. The V and J ends lost 0 bases and 2 bases, in that order; junction bases with no gene match: 6. The CDR3 spells CASGLVREGLTYNEQFF. As DNA, the CDR3 is TGTGCTAGTGGTTTGGTACGGGAGGGACTAACCTACAATGAGCAGTTCTTC.

V is TRBV2 and J is TRBJ1-2; 9 nucleotides agree with TRBD1. The V and J ends lost 6 bases and 8 bases, in that order; junction bases with no gene match: 13. CDR3 length equals 15 residues. CDR1 SNHLY and CDR2 FYNNEI come from the germline V gene. Here the CDR3 DNA reads TGTGCCAGCAGAGTAGAGCGGCGGACAGGGGTGGGCTACACCTTC. Encoded protein: CASRVERRTGVGYTF.

This clone showed up just a few times. The rearrangement joins TRBV27 to TRBJ1-1; D is uncertain. The CDR3 sequence is 14 residues long. Trimming left V 6 bases short and J 5 bases short, with 16 bases between. Germline CDR1 MNHEY, CDR2 SMNVEV (reference sequence). The CDR3 nucleotides read TGTGCCAGCAGCCCGGCCGGTTCGGGTACTGAAGCTTTCTTT. It yields the protein CASSPAGSGTEAFF.

The V and J genes are TRBV9 and TRBJ2-2; 13 bases fit TRBD2. The CDR3 sequence is 17 residues long. V trimming: 0 bases; J trimming: 4 bases; junction bases outside the gene matches: 3. Looked up from germline, CDR1 is SGDLS and CDR2 is YYNGEE. CDR3 DNA: TGTGCCAGCAGCGTAGGGGGACTAGCGGGGAGCACCGGGGAGCTGTTTTTT. Translation: CASSVGGLAGSTGELFF.

V is TRBV6-2 or TRBV6-3 and J is TRBJ1-2; D might be TRBD1 (5 bases). Looked up from germline, CDR1 is MNHEY and CDR2 is SVGEGT. V shed 3 bases and J shed 4 bases, with 9 bases lying between them. The CDR3 totals 13 residues. The CDR3 reads CASSYTTGYGYTF. For the CDR3, the DNA is TGTGCCAGCAGTTATACTACAGGCTATGGCTACACCTTC.

The chain has TRBV2 and TRBJ2-3, with 9 positions matching TRBD2. The CDR3 extends over 17 amino acids. The ends lost 6 bases at V and 4 bases at J; junction bases unmatched: 14. Germline-derived CDR1 and CDR2 are SNHLY and FYNNEI. In nucleotides, the CDR3 is TGTGCCAGCAGGACGGAGGCCAGCGGGGGGTTCGCAGATACGCAGTATTTT. It codes for CASRTEASGGFADTQYF.

This clone was seen once. CDR3 loop: CASRSPQGFNEQFF. CDR3 in DNA: TGTGCCAGCAGATCGCCACAGGGTTTCAATGAGCAGTTCTTC. The chain couples TRBV6-5 to TRBJ2-1; TRBD1 might be the D (6 bases). The CDR3 sequence is 14 residues long. Germline V gene data show CDR1 as MNHEY and CDR2 as SVGAGI. V lost 6 bases, J lost 6 bases, and 15 bases lay in between.

The chain joins TRBV25-1 to TRBJ2-2, with 11 positions matching TRBD2. V trimming: 7 bases; J trimming: 6 bases; junction bases outside the gene matches: 4. The length of the CDR3 is 14 residues. Germline V gene lookup returns CDR1 MGHDK and CDR2 SYGVNS. This CDR3 reads CASTASGGPGELFF. The CDR3 coding sequence is TGTGCCAGCACGGCTAGCGGGGGGCCCGGGGAGCTGTTTTTT. Based on the CDR3 plus reference TRBV25-1 and TRBJ2-2, the full variable domain is EADIYQTPRYLVIGTGKKITLECSQTMGHDKMYWYQQDPGMELHLIHYSYGVNSTEKGDLSSESTVSRIRTEHFPLTLESARPSHTSQYLCASTASGGPGELFFGEGSRLTVL.

The chain combines TRBV6-1 with TRBJ2-7, with D possibly being TRBD1 (5 bases). V dropped 3 bases and J dropped 3 bases, with 9 bases sitting between them. Germline loops: CDR1 MNHNS, CDR2 SASEGT. This CDR3 contains 13 residues. The CDR3 sequence is CASSETVLYEQYF. In DNA, the CDR3 is TGTGCCAGCAGTGAGACAGTCCTCTACGAGCAGTACTTC.

Remarks on this clone: Other DNA sequences in the same sample also yield this CDR3. The genes are TRBV5-4 and TRBJ1-2; 7 positions agree with TRBD1. CDR1 is SGHNT and CDR2 is YYREEE in the germline V gene (reference sequence). With 1 base clipped from V and 4 bases from J, the junction kept 1 base outside the gene matches. CDR3 size: 13 residues. CDR3 DNA sequence: TGTGCCAGCAGCTTGACAGGGGCCTATGGCTACACCTTC. It translates to CASSLTGAYGYTF.

The chain employs TRBV7-2 and TRBJ2-5, with unresolved D. There are 12 residues in the CDR3. V lost 3 bases and J lost 4, with 6 bases in between. Germline lookup yields CDR1 SGHTA and CDR2 FQGNSA. CDR3 DNA: TGTGCCAGCAGCTTCGTCCCAGAGACCCAGTACTTC. Its translation: CASSFVPETQYF.

The chain is built from TRBV7-2 and TRBJ2-3; tentative D call: TRBD1 (6 bases). The CDR3 is 19 amino acids. Trimming left V 1 base short and J 2 bases short, with 22 bases between. The germline V gene encodes CDR1 SGHTA and CDR2 FQGNSA. CDR3 nucleotides: TGTGCCAGCAGCTTAGTAGGGGGATATACTTATAGGGACACAGATACGCAGTATTTT. Its translation is CASSLVGGYTYRDTDTQYF.

A few counts support this clone. This chain joins TRBV6-2 or TRBV6-3 and TRBJ1-1; D remains ambiguous. This CDR3 comprises 12 residues. V lost 4 bases and J lost 4, with 7 bases in between. Per the germline V gene, CDR1 is MNHEY and CDR2 is SVGEGT. CDR3 sequence: CASSSVATEAFF. DNA of the CDR3: TGTGCCAGCAGTTCGGTAGCCACTGAAGCTTTCTTT.

The chain carries TRBV30 and TRBJ1-2, with 8 bases identical to TRBD1. CDR1 is GTSNPN, CDR2 SVGIG, per germline (reference sequence). Trimming cost V 5 bases and J 9 bases; bases outside gene matches: 8. CDR3 length: 12 amino acids. CDR3: CAWDYGQGSYTF. The CDR3 bases are TGTGCCTGGGACTACGGACAGGGCAGCTACACCTTC.

Only one count was recorded for this clone. The rearrangement joins TRBV7-9 to TRBJ2-3; D perhaps matches TRBD2 (5 bases). Germline-derived CDR1 and CDR2 are SEHNR and FQNEAQ (reference sequence). The length of the CDR3 is 16 residues. The ends were cut back, 5 bases at V and 2 bases at J, with 17 bases in the middle. In nucleotides, the CDR3 is TGTGCCAGCAGCAATCCGGAGCGGAGAGCCACAGATACGCAGTATTTT. It is translated as CASSNPERRATDTQYF.

This rearrangement joins TRBV6-4 to TRBJ2-1; TRBD1 matches 8 bases. Germline CDR1 reads MRHNA; CDR2 reads SNTAGT. The ends lost 0 bases at V and 4 bases at J; junction bases unmatched: 2. This CDR3 is 15 amino acids long. CDR3 region: CASSDSGTGYNEQFF. The CDR3 DNA reads TGTGCCAGCAGTGACTCCGGGACAGGTTACAATGAGCAGTTCTTC.

The V and J genes are TRBV6-6 and TRBJ1-5; TRBD1 agrees at 8 bases. Germline-derived CDR1 and CDR2 are MNHNY and SVGAGI (reference sequence). Unmatched junction bases numbered 9, after V lost 3 bases and J lost 5 bases. The CDR3 covers 16 residues. CDR3 nucleotides: TGTGCCAGCAGTTATGGGTGGCAGGGGGCCGATCAGCCCCAGCATTTT. It translates to CASSYGWQGADQPQHF.

The chain uses TRBV6-4 and TRBJ2-7; D gene uncertain. Trimming left V 2 bases short and J 2 bases short, with 7 bases between. The CDR3 length is 13 residues. The germline CDR1 and CDR2 sequences are MRHNA and SNTAGT. DNA for the CDR3: TGTGCCAGCAGTGACACCCGAGCCTACGAGCAGTACTTC. Protein: CASSDTRAYEQYF.

The J gene is TRBJ1-2, the V gene TRBV6-5; tentatively, D is TRBD1 (5 bases). This CDR3 is built from 15 residues. The V end lost 1 base, the J end lost 0 bases, and 9 bases lay between the germline ends. Germline-derived CDR1 and CDR2 are MNHEY and SVGAGI. The DNA for the CDR3 is TGTGCCAGCAGTTACTTCCCGGGGGCTAACTATGGCTACACCTTC. This codes for CASSYFPGANYGYTF.

The chain employs TRBV9 and TRBJ1-1; TRBD1 aligns across 8 bases. Germline V gene data show CDR1 as SGDLS and CDR2 as YYNGEE. V was pared by 3 bases and J by 6 bases, with 10 bases of the junction left unmatched. The CDR3 extends over 15 amino acids. The CDR3 coding sequence is TGTGCCAGCAGCGCTTCTTCCAGGGGGCGGTCTGAAGCTTTCTTT. Encoded protein: CASSASSRGRSEAFF.